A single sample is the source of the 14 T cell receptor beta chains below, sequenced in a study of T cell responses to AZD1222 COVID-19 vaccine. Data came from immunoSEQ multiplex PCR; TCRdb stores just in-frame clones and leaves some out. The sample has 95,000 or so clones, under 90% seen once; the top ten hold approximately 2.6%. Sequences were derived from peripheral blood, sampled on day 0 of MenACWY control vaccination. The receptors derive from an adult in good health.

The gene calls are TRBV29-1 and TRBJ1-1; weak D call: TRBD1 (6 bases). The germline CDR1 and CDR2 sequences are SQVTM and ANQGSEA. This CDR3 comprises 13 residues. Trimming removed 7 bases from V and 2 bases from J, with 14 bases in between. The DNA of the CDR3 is TGCAGCGCTGCCGGGACACCTAACACTGAAGCTTTCTTT. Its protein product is CSAAGTPNTEAFF. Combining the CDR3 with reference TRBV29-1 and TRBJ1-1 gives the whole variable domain SAVISQKPSRDICQRGTSLTIQCQVDSQVTMMFWYRQQPGQSLTLIATANQGSEATYESGFVIDKFPISRPNLTFSTLTVSNMSPEDSSIYLCSAAGTPNTEAFFGQGTRLTVV.

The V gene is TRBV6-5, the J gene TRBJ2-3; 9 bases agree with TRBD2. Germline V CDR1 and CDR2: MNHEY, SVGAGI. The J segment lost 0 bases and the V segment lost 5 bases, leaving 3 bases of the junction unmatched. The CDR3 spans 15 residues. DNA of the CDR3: TGTGCCAGCAGTCCTAGCGGGGTAAGCACAGATACGCAGTATTTT. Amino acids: CASSPSGVSTDTQYF.

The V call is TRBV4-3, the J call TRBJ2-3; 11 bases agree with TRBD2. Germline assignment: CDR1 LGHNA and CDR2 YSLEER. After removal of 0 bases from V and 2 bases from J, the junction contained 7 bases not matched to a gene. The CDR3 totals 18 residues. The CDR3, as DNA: TGCGCCAGCAGCCAAGAAAGCCGACTAGCGGGGACCACAGATACGCAGTATTTT. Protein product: CASSQESRLAGTTDTQYF.

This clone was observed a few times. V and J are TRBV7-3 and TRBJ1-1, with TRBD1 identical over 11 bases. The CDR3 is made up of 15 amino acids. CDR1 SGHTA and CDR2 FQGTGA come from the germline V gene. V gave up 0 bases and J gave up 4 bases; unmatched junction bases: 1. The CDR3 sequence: CASSLTGTGGTEAFF. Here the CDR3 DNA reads TGTGCCAGCAGCTTAACGGGGACAGGGGGCACTGAAGCTTTCTTT. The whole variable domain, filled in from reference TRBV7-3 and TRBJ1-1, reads GAGVSQTPSNKVTEKGKYVELRCDPISGHTALYWYRQSLGQGPEFLIYFQGTGAADDSGLPNDRFFAVRPEGSVSTLKIQRTERGDSAVYLCASSLTGTGGTEAFFGQGTRLTVV.

CDR3 sequence: CASSRGTGGYEQYF. CDR3 in DNA: TGCGCCAGCAGCCGCGGGACAGGGGGCTACGAGCAGTACTTC. The chain joins TRBV4-3 to TRBJ2-7; 11 nucleotides line up with TRBD1. CDR3 length: 14 amino acids. From germline, CDR1 is LGHNA and CDR2 YSLEER. J was trimmed by 3 bases and V by 4 bases; bases with no gene match: 2.

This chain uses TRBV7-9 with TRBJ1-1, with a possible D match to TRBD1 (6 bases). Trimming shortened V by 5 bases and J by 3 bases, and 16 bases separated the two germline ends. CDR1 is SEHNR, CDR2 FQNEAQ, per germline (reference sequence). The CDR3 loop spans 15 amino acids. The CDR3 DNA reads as TGTGCCAGCAGCCATATGGACAGACCCTACACTGAAGCTTTCTTT. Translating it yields CASSHMDRPYTEAFF.

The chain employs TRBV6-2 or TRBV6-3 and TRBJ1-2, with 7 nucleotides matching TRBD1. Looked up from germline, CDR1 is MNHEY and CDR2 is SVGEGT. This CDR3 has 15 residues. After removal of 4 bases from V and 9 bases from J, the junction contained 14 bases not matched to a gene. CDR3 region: CASSSPGTVLGSYTF. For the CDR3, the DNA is TGTGCCAGCAGTTCCCCCGGGACAGTCCTGGGGAGCTACACCTTC.

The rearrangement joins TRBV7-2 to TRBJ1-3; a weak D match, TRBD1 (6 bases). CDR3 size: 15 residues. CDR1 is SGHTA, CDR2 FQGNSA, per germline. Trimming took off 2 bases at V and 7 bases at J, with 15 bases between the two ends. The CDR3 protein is CASSLSGTTGNTIYF. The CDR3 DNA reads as TGTGCCAGCAGCTTATCTGGGACAACGGGCAACACCATATATTTT.

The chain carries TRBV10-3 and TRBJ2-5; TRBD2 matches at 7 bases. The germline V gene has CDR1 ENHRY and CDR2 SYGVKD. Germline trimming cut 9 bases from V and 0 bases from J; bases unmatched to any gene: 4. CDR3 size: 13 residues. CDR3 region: CAMQAGHQETQYF. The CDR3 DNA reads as TGTGCCATGCAAGCGGGGCACCAAGAGACCCAGTACTTC.

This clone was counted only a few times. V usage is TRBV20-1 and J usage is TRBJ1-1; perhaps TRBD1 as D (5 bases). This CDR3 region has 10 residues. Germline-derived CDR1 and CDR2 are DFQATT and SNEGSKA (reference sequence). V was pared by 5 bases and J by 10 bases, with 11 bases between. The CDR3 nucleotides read TGCAGTGCTGGTCCGGGGCTAGCTTTCTTT. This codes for CSAGPGLAFF.

In DNA form, the CDR3 reads TGTGCCAGCAGTTTCCCTTACAATGAGCAGTTCTTC. Translating it yields CASSFPYNEQFF. The chain couples TRBV27 to TRBJ2-1; D is undetermined. The CDR3 sequence is 12 residues long. Germline CDR1 is MNHEY and CDR2 is SMNVEV (reference sequence). V dropped 3 bases and J dropped 4 bases, with 4 bases sitting between them.

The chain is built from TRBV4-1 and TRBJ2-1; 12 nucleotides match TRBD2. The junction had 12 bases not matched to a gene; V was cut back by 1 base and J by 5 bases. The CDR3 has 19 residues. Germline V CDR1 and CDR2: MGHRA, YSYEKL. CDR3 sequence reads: CASSQVPLAGGLGHNEQFF. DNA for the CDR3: TGCGCCAGCAGCCAAGTCCCCCTAGCGGGGGGGCTCGGCCACAATGAGCAGTTCTTC.

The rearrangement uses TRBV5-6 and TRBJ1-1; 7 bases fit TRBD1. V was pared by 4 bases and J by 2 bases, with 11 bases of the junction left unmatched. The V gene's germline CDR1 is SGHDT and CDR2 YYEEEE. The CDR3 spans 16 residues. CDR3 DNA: TGTGCCAGCAGCGAACCCCGACAGGGCCTTAACACTGAAGCTTTCTTT. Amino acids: CASSEPRQGLNTEAFF.

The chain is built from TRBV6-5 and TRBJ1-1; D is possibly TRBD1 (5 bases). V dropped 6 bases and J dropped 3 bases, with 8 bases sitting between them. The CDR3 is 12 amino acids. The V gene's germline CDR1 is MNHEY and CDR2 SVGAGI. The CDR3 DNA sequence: TGTGCCAGCAGGTCAGGGTACACTGAAGCTTTCTTT. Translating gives CASRSGYTEAFF.